This T cell receptor beta chain was obtained from a study of shared clonotypes between healthy human individuals. The length of the CDR3 is 14 residues. Deletions cut 3 bases from V and 6 bases from J, with 11 bases between. Germline CDR1 SEHNR, CDR2 FQNEAQ (reference sequence). Data came from immunoSEQ multiplex PCR; TCRdb stores just in-frame clones and leaves some out. The table shows about 1.5 million clones, with 95% to 99% occurring only once. The chain links TRBV7-9 to TRBJ2-2; D possibly corresponds to TRBD1 (5 bases). Specimen: naive CD4+ T cells sorted from blood. Stated subset: CD45RA+ positively selected. This clonotype was sampled from a young man in good health. CDR3 amino acids: CASSFTQGSGELFF. CDR3 bases: TGTGCCAGCAGCTTTACGCAGGGTTCCGGGGAGCTGTTTTTT.